The T cell receptor beta chain described here comes from a study of T cells in Graves' hyperthyroidism and ophthalmopathy. Whole-study results and caveats: The model foresaw ophthalmopathy a median roughly 6.3 months prior to onset. In simple terms, a model built on 13 V-J features told ophthalmopathy apart from stable hyperthyroidism.

Uncontrolled infection, other autoimmune disease, pregnancy and lactation each barred patients from inclusion. Amplification targeted TCR beta CDR3 regions from RNA transcripts. TCR CDR3 regions were first amplified by RT-PCR with HTBI primers. TCRdb used MiXCR to reprocess the multiplex PCR reads, holding one entry per CDR3 protein. The data contain 500,000 to 600,000 distinct CDR3 sequences, just over 45% of them seen just once; the ten biggest clones take up under 20%. This clonotype was seen many times. Its matching antigen is unknown. The sequence was obtained from an adult woman with Graves' disease, either hyperthyroidism or ophthalmopathy (not recorded which). Sequencing was done on a sample of peripheral blood or thyroid tissue (not recorded which).

The DNA for the CDR3 is TGTGCCAGCACGATGGGGAACACTGAAGCTTTCTTT. Translated: CASTMGNTEAFF. The J gene is TRBJ1-1, the V gene TRBV12-3 or TRBV12-4; D is ambiguous. Deletions cut 7 bases from V and 1 base from J, with 7 bases between. The CDR3 runs 12 residues.